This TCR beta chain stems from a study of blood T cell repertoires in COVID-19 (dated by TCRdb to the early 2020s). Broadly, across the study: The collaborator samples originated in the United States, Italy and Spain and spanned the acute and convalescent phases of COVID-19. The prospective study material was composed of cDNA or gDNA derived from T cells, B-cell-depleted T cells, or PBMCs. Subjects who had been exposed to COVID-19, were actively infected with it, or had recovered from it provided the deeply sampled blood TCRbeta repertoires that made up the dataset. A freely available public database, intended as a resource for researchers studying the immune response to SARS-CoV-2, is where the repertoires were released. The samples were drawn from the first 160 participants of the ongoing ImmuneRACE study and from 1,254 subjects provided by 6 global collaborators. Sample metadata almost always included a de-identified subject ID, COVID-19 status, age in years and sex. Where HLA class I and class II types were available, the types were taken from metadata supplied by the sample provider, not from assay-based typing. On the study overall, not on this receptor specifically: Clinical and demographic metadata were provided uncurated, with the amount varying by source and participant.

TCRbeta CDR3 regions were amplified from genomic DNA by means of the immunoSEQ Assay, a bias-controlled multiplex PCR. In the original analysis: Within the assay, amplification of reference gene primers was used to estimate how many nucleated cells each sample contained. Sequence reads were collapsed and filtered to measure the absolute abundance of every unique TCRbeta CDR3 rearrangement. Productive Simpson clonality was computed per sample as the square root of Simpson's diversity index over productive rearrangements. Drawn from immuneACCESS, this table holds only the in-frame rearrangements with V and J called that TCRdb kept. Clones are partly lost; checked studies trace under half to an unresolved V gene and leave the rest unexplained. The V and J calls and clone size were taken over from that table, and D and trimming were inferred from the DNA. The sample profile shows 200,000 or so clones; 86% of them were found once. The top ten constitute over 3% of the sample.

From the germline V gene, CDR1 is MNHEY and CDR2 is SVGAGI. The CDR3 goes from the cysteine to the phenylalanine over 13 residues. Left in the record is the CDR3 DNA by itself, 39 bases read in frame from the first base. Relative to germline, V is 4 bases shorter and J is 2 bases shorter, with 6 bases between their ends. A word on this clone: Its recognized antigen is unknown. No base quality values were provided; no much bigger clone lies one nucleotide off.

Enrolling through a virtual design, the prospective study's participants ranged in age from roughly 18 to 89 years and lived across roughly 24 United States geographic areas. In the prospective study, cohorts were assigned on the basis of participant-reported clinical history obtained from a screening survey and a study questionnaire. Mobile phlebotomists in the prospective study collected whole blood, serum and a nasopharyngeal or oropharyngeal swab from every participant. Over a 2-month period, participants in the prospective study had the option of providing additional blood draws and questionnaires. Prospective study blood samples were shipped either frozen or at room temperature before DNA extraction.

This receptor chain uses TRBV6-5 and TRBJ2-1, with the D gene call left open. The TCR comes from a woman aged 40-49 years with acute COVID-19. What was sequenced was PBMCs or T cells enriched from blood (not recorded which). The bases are TGTGCCAGCAGTTTGGCTGCCTACAATGAGCAGTTCTTC. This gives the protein CASSLAAYNEQFF.